This entry features one TCR beta chain sequence. Its specificity is not known. A much larger clone sits a single nucleotide away, making a read error possible. The CDR3 consists of 16 residues. In germline, CDR1 is MNHEY, CDR2 SVGAGI. MiXCR, applied by TCRdb to the reads, yields one record per CDR3 protein. In the table there are approximately 250,000 distinct CDR3 sequences, roughly 12% of which are singletons. This entry belongs to a study of T cell repertoires in cytomegalovirus infection. Study-level results: Dominating the ex vivo response were TCR beta clonotypes that were CMV-specific and HLA-C-restricted.

V gene TRBV6-5 combines with J gene TRBJ1-2; 9 nucleotides agree with TRBD1. Material: PBMCs. The sequence came from a human donor in good health (CMV status not recorded). Some clones in this sample may be carry-over from other donors' samples. CDR3: CASRFGSTGGDYGFTF. CDR3 in DNA: TGTGCCAGCAGATTTGGATCGACAGGGGGTGACTATGGCTTCACCTTC.